The present entry profiles one TCR beta chain with its context. Its antigen is unidentified. The record originates from a study of cytomegalovirus exposure and HLA in healthy donors. Whole-study results and caveats: A missense DCLRE1C variant was associated with V- and J-gene trimming of TCR beta chains in a later analysis, and an independent cohort replicated the association. Later work found that TCR association rates differed between HLA loci; DRB1 had the most and HLA-C the fewest.

PCR used 60 Vbeta primers and 13 Jbeta primers. The assay was immunoSEQ multiplex PCR, and TCRdb's table has in-frame clones only and misses some. The data contain about 200,000 clones, over 75% of them seen just once; the ten biggest clones take up 0.098%. Germline V gene data show CDR1 as SGHTA and CDR2 as FQGNSA. The CDR3 length is 13 residues. The ends were cut back, 2 bases at V and 2 bases at J, with 6 bases in the middle. Donors sampled were nominally healthy, though unrecorded immune exposures were likely. The J gene is TRBJ2-5, the V gene TRBV7-2; no firm D call. Sequencing input: PBMCs. The source of this sequence is a boy younger than 10 in good health and CMV-seronegative. The CDR3, as DNA: TGTGCCAGCAGCTTAAGCTGGCAAGAGACCCAGTACTTC. Translated, it gives CASSLSWQETQYF. The whole variable domain, remainder taken from reference TRBV7-2 and TRBJ2-5, is GAGVSQSPSNKVTEKGKDVELRCDPISGHTALYWYRQSLGQGLEFLIYFQGNSAPDKSGLPSDRFSAERTGGSVSTLTIQRTQQEDSAVYLCASSLSWQETQYFGPGTRLLVL.